This TCR beta chain is from a study of T cells after yellow fever vaccination. MiXCR, applied by TCRdb to the 5' RACE reads, yields one record per CDR3 protein. The data hold some 300,000 distinct CDR3 sequences, with roughly 8% observed a single time. With 5 bases removed from V and 3 bases from J, the gap between germline ends came to 14 bases. The CDR3 has 15 amino acids. CDR1 is MNHEY and CDR2 is SMNVEV in the germline V gene (reference sequence). This receptor was obtained from a man aged 18 to 30 who received the YFV17D yellow fever vaccine. The source material was PBMCs, sampled roughly 47 days after the first yellow fever vaccination. This sequence joins TRBV27 and TRBJ2-1; D may be TRBD2 (6 bases). The CDR3 DNA sequence: TGTGCCAGCAGTGCGGGACCGGGGAGCTACAATGAGCAGTTCTTC. Residues: CASSAGPGSYNEQFF.